The source of this T cell receptor (beta chain) is a study of shared clonotypes between healthy human individuals. Trimming at V came to 2 bases and at J to 15 bases, leaving 18 bases not matched to a gene. The CDR3 covers 16 residues. Germline CDR1 reads MNHNS; CDR2 reads SASEGT. Repertoires were generated with immunoSEQ multiplex PCR, while TCRdb's copy carries only in-frame clones and drops some. The sample lists almost 750,000 clones, just under 75% occurring once. Sample: memory CD4+ T cells sorted from blood. Subset: CD45RA-negative fraction. This TCR came from a woman aged 25 to 39 in good health. The V and J genes are TRBV6-1 and TRBJ2-1, with 8 bases matching TRBD2. The CDR3: CASSELYIDSGKSPFF. CDR3 DNA sequence: TGTGCCAGCAGTGAACTTTACATTGATAGCGGGAAATCCCCGTTCTTC.